This TCR beta chain was recorded in a study of OX40 agonist ivuxolimab in advanced cancers. Study-wide background: Three patients, one with hepatocellular carcinoma and two with cutaneous melanoma, responded partially.

The V end lost 5 bases, the J end lost 4 bases, and 8 bases lay between the germline ends. Looked up from germline, CDR1 is SQVTM and CDR2 is ANQGSEA. The CDR3 contains 11 residues. Assay: immunoSEQ multiplex PCR; the TCRdb copy retains only in-frame clones and omits some. Among tens of thousands of clones listed, about 85% were seen once. The origin of this receptor is an adult with an advanced solid tumor such as melanoma, head and neck, liver or kidney cancer. J is TRBJ1-1 and V is TRBV29-1, with unresolved D. Here the sequenced sample was CD4+ or CD8+ T cells sorted from blood, taken in a trial of the OX40 agonist ivuxolimab. This chain's CDR3 is CSVSMITEAFF. The CDR3 DNA sequence: TGCAGCGTTTCCATGATCACTGAAGCTTTCTTT. Full variable domain (remainder filled in from reference TRBV29-1 and TRBJ1-1): SAVISQKPSRDICQRGTSLTIQCQVDSQVTMMFWYRQQPGQSLTLIATANQGSEATYESGFVIDKFPISRPNLTFSTLTVSNMSPEDSSIYLCSVSMITEAFFGQGTRLTVV.